The 22 T cell receptor beta chains below come from one sample, sequenced in a study of T cells in Graves' hyperthyroidism and ophthalmopathy. Amplified TCR beta CDR3 regions came from RNA transcripts. The study used the HTBI primer set for a first-round RT-PCR of the TCR CDR3. In TCRdb, the multiplex PCR reads were re-called with MiXCR into one record per CDR3 protein. Of under 300,000 distinct CDR3 sequences listed, roughly 13% are singletons. What was sequenced was blood. These receptors were collected from a woman in her twenties or thirties with Graves' hyperthyroidism that later progressed to Graves' ophthalmopathy.

The V call is TRBV20-1, the J call TRBJ1-3; D perhaps matches TRBD1 (5 bases). CDR1 DFQATT and CDR2 SNEGSKA come from the germline V gene (reference sequence). The CDR3 loop spans 14 amino acids. V shed 3 bases and J shed 0 bases, with 9 bases lying between them. CDR3 loop: CSASGGNSGNTIYF. CDR3 DNA sequence: TGCAGTGCTAGTGGGGGGAACTCTGGAAACACCATATATTTT.

This clonotype was recorded at least ten times. This chain links TRBV7-6 with TRBJ2-1; no reliable D call. V lost 1 base and J 5 bases, leaving 15 bases between the germline ends. CDR3 size: 16 residues. Per germline, CDR1 SGHVS and CDR2 FNYEAQ. The chain's CDR3 is CASSLGGRGKHNEQFF. CDR3 DNA: TGTGCCAGCAGCTTAGGTGGCCGCGGAAAACACAATGAGCAGTTCTTC.

This clonotype was seen repeatedly, ten times or more. CDR3 sequence (DNA): TGCAGTGCTCCAAGACAGTCCCAAGAGACCCAGTACTTC. Translating it yields CSAPRQSQETQYF. The chain couples TRBV20-1 to TRBJ2-5; possibly TRBD1 for D (5 bases). The V gene lost 5 bases and the J gene lost 1 base, with 11 bases spanning the gap. Per germline, CDR1 DFQATT and CDR2 SNEGSKA (reference sequence). The length of the CDR3 is 13 residues.

The chain has TRBV6-1 and TRBJ2-1; D possibly uses TRBD1 or TRBD2 (5 bases each). The CDR3 sequence is 16 residues long. Deletions cut 6 bases from V and 5 bases from J, with 20 bases between. Germline V gene data show CDR1 as MNHNS and CDR2 as SASEGT. CDR3 region: CASRLSRGVINNEQFF. CDR3 in DNA: TGTGCCAGCAGGCTGAGTCGAGGGGTAATTAACAATGAGCAGTTCTTC.

This clonotype was found many times. The chain couples TRBV7-2 to TRBJ1-2; no clear D. Trimming removed 2 bases from V and 2 bases from J, with 24 bases in between. Germline V gene data show CDR1 as SGHTA and CDR2 as FQGNSA. The CDR3 extends over 19 amino acids. CDR3 bases: TGTGCCAGCAGCTTAATCTCTGGGAGCGCCGGGTCCGTCAACTATGGCTACACCTTC. Translating gives CASSLISGSAGSVNYGYTF.

This clonotype was observed many times. The V and J genes are TRBV27 and TRBJ2-7, with D perhaps TRBD1 (5 bases). There are 14 residues in the CDR3. The germline V and J ends were trimmed by 5 bases and 0 bases, with 11 bases remaining between them. Germline CDR1 and CDR2: MNHEY and SMNVEV (reference sequence). This chain's CDR3 is CASSLSDSSYEQYF. The DNA of the CDR3 is TGTGCCAGCAGTCTTAGTGACAGCTCCTACGAGCAGTACTTC.

Ten or more counts support this clonotype. The chain joins TRBV2 to TRBJ2-1; TRBD2 matches 8 bases. This CDR3 has 14 residues. J lost 6 bases, V lost 8 bases, and 9 bases had no gene match. From germline, CDR1 is SNHLY and CDR2 FYNNEI. Here the CDR3 DNA reads TGTGCCAGCCCAGGTGTAGCGGGACCCAATGAGCAGTTCTTC. Encoded protein: CASPGVAGPNEQFF.

At least ten counts were recorded for this clonotype. DNA of the CDR3: TGTGCCAGCGGAAGCGACGCGGGCTCTGGGGCCAACGTCCTGACTTTC. Protein product: CASGSDAGSGANVLTF. The chain joins TRBV6-1 to TRBJ2-6, with a tentative D call TRBD2 (5 bases). Germline V CDR1 and CDR2: MNHNS, SASEGT. This CDR3 has 16 residues. Trimming shortened V by 8 bases and J by 0 bases, and 14 bases separated the two germline ends.

This clonotype has at least ten counts. This chain connects TRBV12-3 or TRBV12-4 to TRBJ2-1; 9 positions match TRBD2. The CDR3 loop spans 14 amino acids. J gave up 7 bases and V 7 bases, and 8 bases lay outside the gene matches. CDR3 DNA sequence: TGTGCCAGCAAAATAGCGGGGGTCGGGAATGAGCAGTTCTTC. Protein: CASKIAGVGNEQFF.

There are many counts of this clonotype. The gene calls are TRBV12-3 or TRBV12-4 and TRBJ1-2; D may be TRBD1 (5 bases). The CDR3 is 14 residues long. Trimming removed 6 bases from V and 5 bases from J, with 16 bases in between. CDR3 DNA sequence: TGTGCCAGCAGCACTTCCGCCCAGGGTTATGGCTACACCTTC. As protein: CASSTSAQGYGYTF.

This clonotype was found many times. V usage is TRBV24-1 and J usage is TRBJ2-2; 7 nucleotides align to TRBD1. Per the germline V gene, CDR1 is KGHDR and CDR2 is SFDVKD. The trim removed 2 bases at V and 0 bases at J, leaving 14 bases unmatched. CDR3 length: 20 amino acids. This chain's CDR3 is CATSDSRPGQRFANTGELFF. For the CDR3, the DNA is TGTGCCACCAGTGATTCACGGCCGGGACAGAGATTCGCGAACACCGGGGAGCTGTTTTTT.

This clonotype was found many times. The chain recombines TRBV12-3 or TRBV12-4 with TRBJ2-5; D possibly corresponds to TRBD1 (6 bases). This CDR3 contains 14 residues. Trimming pared 5 bases from V and 2 bases from J, leaving 12 bases between. CDR3 coding DNA: TGTGCCAGCAGTCCTCAGGGACAACAAGAGACCCAGTACTTC. Translation: CASSPQGQQETQYF.

This clonotype has at least ten counts. The chain links TRBV6-2 or TRBV6-3 to TRBJ2-3; TRBD2 matches at 8 bases. This CDR3 contains 14 residues. V lost 8 bases to trimming and J lost 2 bases; unmatched junction nucleotides: 6. The germline V gene has CDR1 MNHEY and CDR2 SVGEGT. The CDR3, as DNA: TGTGCCAGCGAGGGCGGGAGGCCCACAGATACGCAGTATTTT. This translates into CASEGGRPTDTQYF.

Concerning this clonotype itself: A single base separates this from a much larger clone, so it may be a read error. The CDR3 does not close with the conserved phenylalanine or tryptophan, likely indicating a read error. The chain employs TRBV29-1 and TRBJ2-4; the D is unclear. This CDR3 has 11 residues. CDR1 and CDR2 (germline): SQVTM, ANQGSEA. V shed 4 bases and J shed 5 bases, with 6 bases lying between them. The CDR3 is CSVVVQNIQYY. DNA for the CDR3: TGCAGCGTTGTAGTCCAAAACATTCAGTACTAC.

The chain has TRBV19 and TRBJ2-1, with a possible D match to TRBD1 (5 bases). Germline lookup yields CDR1 LNHDA and CDR2 SQIVND (reference sequence). The V end was cut by 1 base, the J end by 2 bases, with 12 bases between. This CDR3 has 16 residues. The CDR3 here is CASSIGGQGTYNEQFF. As DNA, the CDR3 is TGTGCCAGTAGTATAGGGGGCCAGGGAACCTACAATGAGCAGTTCTTC.

This clonotype has a count of ten or more. CDR3 DNA sequence: TGTGCCAGCAGCCCCTGGGACGGAGATCGGAATGAGCAGTTCTTC. Translation gives CASSPWDGDRNEQFF. V is TRBV12-3 or TRBV12-4 and J is TRBJ2-1; D may be TRBD1 or TRBD2 (5 bases each). This CDR3 has 15 amino acids. V gave up 6 bases and J gave up 7 bases, with 19 bases separating them.

This clonotype was counted at least ten times. This chain connects TRBV6-1 to TRBJ2-6; D perhaps matches TRBD2 (5 bases). In germline, CDR1 is MNHNS, CDR2 SASEGT. The CDR3 has 15 amino acids. Trimming removed 10 bases from V and 2 bases from J, with 15 bases in between. The CDR3 DNA reads TGTGCCACCTTAAGATGGGGAGCTGGGGCCAACGTCCTGACTTTC. Protein: CATLRWGAGANVLTF.

This clonotype was detected many times. This chain connects TRBV13 to TRBJ2-2; 13 bases are a match to TRBD2. Germline-derived CDR1 and CDR2 are PRHDT and FYEKMQ (reference sequence). The V and J ends lost 4 bases and 4 bases, in that order; junction bases with no gene match: 12. The CDR3 is 19 residues long. The CDR3, as DNA: TGTGCCAGCAGCTACCCAAGGACTAGCGGGAGTTTGAGCACCGGGGAGCTGTTTTTT. Translation: CASSYPRTSGSLSTGELFF.

This clonotype was seen ten or more times. The CDR3 bases are TGTGCCAGCAGCCGATTGGGGGGTGGCACAGATACGCAGTATTTT. It yields the protein CASSRLGGGTDTQYF. The chain joins TRBV7-2 to TRBJ2-3, with a possible D match to TRBD2 (6 bases). V lost 5 bases, J lost 1 base, and 13 bases lay in between. The germline CDR1 and CDR2 sequences are SGHTA and FQGNSA. The CDR3 loop spans 15 amino acids. The entire variable domain, with the rest obtained from reference TRBV7-2 and TRBJ2-3, is as follows: GAGVSQSPSNKVTEKGKDVELRCDPISGHTALYWYRQSLGQGLEFLIYFQGNSAPDKSGLPSDRFSAERTGGSVSTLTIQRTQQEDSAVYLCASSRLGGGTDTQYFGPGTRLTVL.

This chain links TRBV20-1 with TRBJ2-5; D might be TRBD1 (6 bases). The CDR3 has 18 residues. With 3 bases removed from V and 6 bases from J, the gap between germline ends came to 29 bases. The germline V gene has CDR1 DFQATT and CDR2 SNEGSKA (reference sequence). CDR3 amino acids: CSASSASSLSGTMKTQYF. The CDR3 DNA is TGCAGTGCTAGTAGTGCCAGCAGTTTATCCGGGACAATGAAGACCCAGTACTTC.

This clonotype was seen repeatedly, ten times or more. The chain is built from TRBV28 and TRBJ1-2; TRBD1 matches 9 bases. The CDR3 runs to 15 residues. Germline V lookup: CDR1 MDHEN, CDR2 SYDVKM. Germline trimming cut 2 bases from V and 4 bases from J; bases unmatched to any gene: 5. CDR3 residues: CASSLRDRALYGYTF. The CDR3 coding sequence is TGTGCCAGCAGTTTAAGGGACAGGGCCCTCTATGGCTACACCTTC.

This clonotype appeared many times. This chain links TRBV7-9 with TRBJ2-7; perhaps TRBD1 as D (6 bases). The CDR3 has 16 residues. Trimming removed 2 bases at V and 0 bases at J, with 14 bases between. Germline CDR1 is SEHNR and CDR2 is FQNEAQ (reference sequence). The CDR3 spells CASSLLLSGDSYEQYF. The CDR3 DNA sequence: TGTGCCAGCAGCTTACTCCTGTCAGGGGACTCCTACGAGCAGTACTTC.